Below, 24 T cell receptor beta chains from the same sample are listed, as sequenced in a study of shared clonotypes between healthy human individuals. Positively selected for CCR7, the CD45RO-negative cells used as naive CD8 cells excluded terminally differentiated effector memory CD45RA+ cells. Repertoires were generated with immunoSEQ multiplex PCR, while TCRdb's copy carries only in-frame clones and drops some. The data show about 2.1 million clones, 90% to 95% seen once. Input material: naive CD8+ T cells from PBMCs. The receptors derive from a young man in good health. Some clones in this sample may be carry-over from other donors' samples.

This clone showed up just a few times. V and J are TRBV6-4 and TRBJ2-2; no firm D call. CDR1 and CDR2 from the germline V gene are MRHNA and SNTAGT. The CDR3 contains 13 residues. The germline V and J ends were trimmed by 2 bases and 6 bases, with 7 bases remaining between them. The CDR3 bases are TGTGCCAGCAGTGACAAAGTGGCCGGGGAGCTGTTTTTT. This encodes CASSDKVAGELFF.

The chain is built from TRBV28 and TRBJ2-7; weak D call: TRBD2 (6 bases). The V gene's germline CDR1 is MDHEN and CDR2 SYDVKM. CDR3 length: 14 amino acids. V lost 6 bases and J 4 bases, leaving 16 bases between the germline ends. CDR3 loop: CASRQIGSRYEQYF. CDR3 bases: TGTGCCAGCAGACAGATCGGGAGTCGGTACGAGCAGTACTTC. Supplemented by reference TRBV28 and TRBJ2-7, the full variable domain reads DVKVTQSSRYLVKRTGEKVFLECVQDMDHENMFWYRQDPGLGLRLIYFSYDVKMKEKGDIPEGYSVSREKKERFSLILESASTNQTSMYLCASRQIGSRYEQYFGPGTRLTVT.

The CDR3 coding sequence is TGTGCCAGCAGCGGTAGACAGGCCCAAGAGACCCAGTACTTC. Translated, it gives CASSGRQAQETQYF. The J gene is TRBJ2-5, the V gene TRBV7-8; tentatively, D is TRBD1 (6 bases). V lost 5 bases and J lost 1, with 11 bases in between. Per germline, CDR1 SGHVS and CDR2 FQNEAQ. This CDR3 has 14 residues.

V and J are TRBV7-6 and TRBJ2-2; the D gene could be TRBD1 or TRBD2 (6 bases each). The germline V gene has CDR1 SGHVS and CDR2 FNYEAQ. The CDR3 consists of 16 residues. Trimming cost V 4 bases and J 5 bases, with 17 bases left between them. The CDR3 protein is CASSSGASPRTGELFF. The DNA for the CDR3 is TGTGCCAGCAGCTCGGGGGCGAGCCCAAGGACCGGGGAGCTGTTTTTT. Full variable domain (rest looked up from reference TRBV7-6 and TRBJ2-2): GAGVSQSPRYKVTKRGQDVALRCDPISGHVSLYWYRQALGQGPEFLTYFNYEAQQDKSGLPNDRFSAERPEGSISTLTIQRTEQRDSAMYRCASSSGASPRTGELFFGEGSRLTVL.

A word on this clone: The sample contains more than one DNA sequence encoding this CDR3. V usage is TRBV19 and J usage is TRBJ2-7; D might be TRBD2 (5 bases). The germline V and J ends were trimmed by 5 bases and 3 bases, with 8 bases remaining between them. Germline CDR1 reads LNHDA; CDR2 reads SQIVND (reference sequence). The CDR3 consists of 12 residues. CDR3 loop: CASSFSGYEQYF. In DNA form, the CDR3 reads TGTGCCAGTAGTTTCAGCGGCTACGAGCAGTACTTC.

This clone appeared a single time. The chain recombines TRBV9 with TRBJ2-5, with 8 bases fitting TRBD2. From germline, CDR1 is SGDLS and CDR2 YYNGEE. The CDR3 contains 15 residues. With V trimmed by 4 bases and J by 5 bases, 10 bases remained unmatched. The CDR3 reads CASSPRTSLGETQYF. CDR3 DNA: TGTGCCAGCAGCCCCCGGACTAGCTTGGGTGAGACCCAGTACTTC.

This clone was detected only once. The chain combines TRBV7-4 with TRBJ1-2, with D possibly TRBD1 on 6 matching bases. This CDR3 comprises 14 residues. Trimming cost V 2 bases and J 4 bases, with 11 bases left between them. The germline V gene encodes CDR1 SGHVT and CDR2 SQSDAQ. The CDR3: CASSLNRVTYGYTF. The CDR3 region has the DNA TGTGCCAGCAGCTTAAACAGGGTCACCTATGGCTACACCTTC. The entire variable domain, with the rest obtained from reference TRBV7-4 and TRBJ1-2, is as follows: GAGVSQSPRYKVAKRGRDVALRCDSISGHVTLYWYRQTLGQGSEVLTYSQSDAQRDKSGRPSGRFSAERPERSVSTLKIQRTEQGDSAVYLCASSLNRVTYGYTFGSGTRLTVV.

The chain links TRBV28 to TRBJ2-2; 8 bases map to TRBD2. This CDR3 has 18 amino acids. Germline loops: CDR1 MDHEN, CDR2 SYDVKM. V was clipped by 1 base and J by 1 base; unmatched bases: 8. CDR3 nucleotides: TGTGCCAGCAGTTTATTTTACGAGACTAGCGTGAACACCGGGGAGCTGTTTTTT. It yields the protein CASSLFYETSVNTGELFF. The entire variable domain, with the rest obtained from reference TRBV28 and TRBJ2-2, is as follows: DVKVTQSSRYLVKRTGEKVFLECVQDMDHENMFWYRQDPGLGLRLIYFSYDVKMKEKGDIPEGYSVSREKKERFSLILESASTNQTSMYLCASSLFYETSVNTGELFFGEGSRLTVL.

The CDR3 DNA reads TGTGCCAGCAGCCATCCCAGACAGAGTGCTAGCACAGATACGCAGTATTTT. This gives the protein CASSHPRQSASTDTQYF. The rearrangement joins TRBV14 to TRBJ2-3; D is perhaps TRBD1 (5 bases). Germline V CDR1 and CDR2: SGHDN, FVKESK. This CDR3 is built from 17 residues. V lost 3 bases to trimming and J lost 0 bases, with 16 bases between them.

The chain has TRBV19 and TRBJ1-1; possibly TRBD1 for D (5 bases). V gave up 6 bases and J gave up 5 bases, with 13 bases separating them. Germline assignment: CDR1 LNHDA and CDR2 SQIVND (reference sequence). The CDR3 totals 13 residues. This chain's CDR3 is CASRMGPGTEAFF. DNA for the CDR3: TGTGCCAGTAGAATGGGGCCGGGGACTGAAGCTTTCTTT.

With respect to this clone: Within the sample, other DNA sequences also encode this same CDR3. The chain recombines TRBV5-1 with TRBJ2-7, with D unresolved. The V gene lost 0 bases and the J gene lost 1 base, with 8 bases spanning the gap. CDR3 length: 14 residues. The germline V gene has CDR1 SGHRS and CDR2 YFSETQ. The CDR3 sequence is CASSLGGPSYEQYF. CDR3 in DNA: TGCGCCAGCAGCTTGGGTGGGCCATCCTACGAGCAGTACTTC.

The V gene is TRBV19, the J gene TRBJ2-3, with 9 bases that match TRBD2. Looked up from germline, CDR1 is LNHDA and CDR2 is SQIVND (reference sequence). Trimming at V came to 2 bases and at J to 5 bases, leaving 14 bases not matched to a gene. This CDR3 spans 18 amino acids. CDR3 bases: TGTGCCAGTAGTATAAGGCCCACGGGCGGGAGGGCCATAGATACGCAGTATTTT. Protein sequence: CASSIRPTGGRAIDTQYF.

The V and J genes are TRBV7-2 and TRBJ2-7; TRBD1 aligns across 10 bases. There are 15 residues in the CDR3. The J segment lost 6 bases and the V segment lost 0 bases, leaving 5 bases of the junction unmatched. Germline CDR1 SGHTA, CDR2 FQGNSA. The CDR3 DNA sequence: TGTGCCAGCAGCTTAGCGTGGACAGGGGGTTCCGAGCAGTACTTC. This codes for CASSLAWTGGSEQYF.

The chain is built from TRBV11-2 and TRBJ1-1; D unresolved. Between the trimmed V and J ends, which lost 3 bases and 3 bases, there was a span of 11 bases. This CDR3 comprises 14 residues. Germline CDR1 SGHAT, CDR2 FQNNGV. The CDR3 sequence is CASSFPLRDTEAFF. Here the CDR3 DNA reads TGTGCCAGCAGCTTTCCCCTTCGGGACACTGAAGCTTTCTTT.

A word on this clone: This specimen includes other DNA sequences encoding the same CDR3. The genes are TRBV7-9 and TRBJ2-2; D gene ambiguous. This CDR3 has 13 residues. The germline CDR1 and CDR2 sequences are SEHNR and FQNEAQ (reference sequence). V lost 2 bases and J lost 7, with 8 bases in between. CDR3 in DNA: TGTGCCAGCAGCTTACTGGTCGGCGGGGAGCTGTTTTTT. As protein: CASSLLVGGELFF.

CDR3 in DNA: TGTGCCAGCAGTTTGCTAGCGGCTACCAATGAGCAGTTCTTC. Protein sequence: CASSLLAATNEQFF. The rearrangement links TRBV27 to TRBJ2-1; the match to TRBD2 covers 7 bases. CDR1 MNHEY and CDR2 SMNVEV come from the germline V gene (reference sequence). The CDR3 spans 14 residues. V lost 3 bases to trimming and J lost 6 bases; unmatched junction nucleotides: 5.

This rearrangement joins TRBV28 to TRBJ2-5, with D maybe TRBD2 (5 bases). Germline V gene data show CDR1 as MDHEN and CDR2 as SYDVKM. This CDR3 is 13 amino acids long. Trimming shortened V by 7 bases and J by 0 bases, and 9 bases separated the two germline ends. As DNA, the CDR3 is TGTGCCAGCAAGAGGGAATACCAAGAGACCCAGTACTTC. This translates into CASKREYQETQYF. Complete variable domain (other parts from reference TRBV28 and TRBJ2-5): DVKVTQSSRYLVKRTGEKVFLECVQDMDHENMFWYRQDPGLGLRLIYFSYDVKMKEKGDIPEGYSVSREKKERFSLILESASTNQTSMYLCASKREYQETQYFGPGTRLLVL.

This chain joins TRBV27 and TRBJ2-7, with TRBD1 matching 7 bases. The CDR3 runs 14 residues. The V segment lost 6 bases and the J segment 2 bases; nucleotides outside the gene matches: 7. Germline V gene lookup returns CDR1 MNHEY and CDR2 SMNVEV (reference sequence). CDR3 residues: CASSTPGTAYEQYF. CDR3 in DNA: TGTGCCAGCAGCACACCGGGGACAGCCTACGAGCAGTACTTC.

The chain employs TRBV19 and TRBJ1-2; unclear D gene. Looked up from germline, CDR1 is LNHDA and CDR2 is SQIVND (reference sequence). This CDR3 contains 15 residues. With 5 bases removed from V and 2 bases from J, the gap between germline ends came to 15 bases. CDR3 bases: TGTGCCAGTAGTCCCCGGGAGGGAGTCAACTATGGCTACACCTTC. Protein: CASSPREGVNYGYTF.

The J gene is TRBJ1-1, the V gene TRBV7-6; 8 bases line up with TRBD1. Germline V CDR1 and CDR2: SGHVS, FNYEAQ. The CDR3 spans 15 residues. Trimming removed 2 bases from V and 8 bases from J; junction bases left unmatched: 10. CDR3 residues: CASSLLSGTGEEAFF. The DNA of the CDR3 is TGTGCCAGCAGCTTATTATCCGGGACAGGCGAGGAAGCTTTCTTT.

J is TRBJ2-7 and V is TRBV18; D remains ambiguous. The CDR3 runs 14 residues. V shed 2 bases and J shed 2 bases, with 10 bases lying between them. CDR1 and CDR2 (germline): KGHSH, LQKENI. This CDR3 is CASSPSAATYEQYF. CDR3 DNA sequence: TGTGCCAGCTCACCATCCGCAGCTACCTACGAGCAGTACTTC.

For the CDR3, the DNA is TGTGCCAGCAGCTTAGAGGGAAGACTTGGCACTGAAGCTTTCTTT. Translating gives CASSLEGRLGTEAFF. V and J are TRBV11-2 and TRBJ1-1; no reliable D call. V lost 0 bases and J lost 4, with 12 bases in between. The CDR3 covers 15 residues. The germline V gene has CDR1 SGHAT and CDR2 FQNNGV.

The CDR3 reads CASSLPRTASPPKNIQYF. The CDR3 nucleotides read TGTGCCAGCAGCTTACCGCGGACAGCGAGTCCTCCCAAAAACATTCAGTACTTC. The chain employs TRBV7-9 and TRBJ2-4, with a possible D match to TRBD1 (6 bases). Germline CDR1 SEHNR, CDR2 FQNEAQ (reference sequence). V shed 2 bases and J shed 2 bases, with 19 bases lying between them. CDR3 length equals 18 residues.

The CDR3 region is CASRDALGLLNQPQHF. The CDR3 DNA is TGTGCCAGTAGGGACGCCTTGGGACTTCTTAATCAGCCCCAGCATTTT. V usage is TRBV19 and J usage is TRBJ1-5; perhaps TRBD1 as D (5 bases). Trimming shortened V by 6 bases and J by 4 bases, and 19 bases separated the two germline ends. CDR1 LNHDA and CDR2 SQIVND come from the germline V gene (reference sequence). The CDR3 loop spans 16 amino acids.